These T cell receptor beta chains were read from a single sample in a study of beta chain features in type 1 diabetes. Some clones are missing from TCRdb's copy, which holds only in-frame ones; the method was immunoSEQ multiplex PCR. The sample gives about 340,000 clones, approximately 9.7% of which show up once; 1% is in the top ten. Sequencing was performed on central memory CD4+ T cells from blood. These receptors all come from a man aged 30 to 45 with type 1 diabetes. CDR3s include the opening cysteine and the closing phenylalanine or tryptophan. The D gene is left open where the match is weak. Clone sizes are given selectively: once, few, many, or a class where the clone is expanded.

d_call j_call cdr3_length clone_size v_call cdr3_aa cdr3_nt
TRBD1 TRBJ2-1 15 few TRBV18 CASSPLGQENNEQFF TGTGCCAGCTCACCCTTGGGACAGGAAAACAATGAGCAGTTCTTC
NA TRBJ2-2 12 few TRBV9 CASSAGAERLFF TGTGCCAGCAGCGCAGGGGCAGAACGGCTGTTTTTT
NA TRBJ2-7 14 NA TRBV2 CASSGRGRSYEQYF TGTGCCAGCAGTGGGCGGGGGCGCTCCTACGAGCAGTACTTC
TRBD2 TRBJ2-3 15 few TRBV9 CASSVVGGSTDTQYF TGTGCCAGCAGCGTAGTCGGGGGGAGTACAGATACGCAGTATTTT
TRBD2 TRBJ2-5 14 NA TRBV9 CASSGLAGVGTQYF TGTGCCAGCAGCGGCCTAGCGGGGGTGGGGACCCAGTACTTC
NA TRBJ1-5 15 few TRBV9 CASSVATTSNQPQHF TGTGCCAGCAGCGTAGCTACGACTAGCAATCAGCCCCAGCATTTT
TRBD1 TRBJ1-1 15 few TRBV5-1 CASSAGGLGGTEAFF TGCGCCAGCAGCGCAGGGGGCCTAGGAGGCACTGAAGCTTTCTTT
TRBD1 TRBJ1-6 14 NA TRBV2 CASSEQGENSPLHF TGTGCCAGCAGTGAACAGGGGGAAAATTCACCCCTCCACTTT
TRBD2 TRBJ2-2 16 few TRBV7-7 CASSLGSGANTGELFF TGTGCTAGCAGCTTGGGAAGCGGGGCGAACACCGGGGAGCTGTTTTTT
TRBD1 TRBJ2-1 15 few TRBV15 CATNSGTGGYNEQFF TGTGCCACAAACTCAGGGACAGGGGGCTACAATGAGCAGTTCTTC
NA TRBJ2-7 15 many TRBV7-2 CASSLSRGHPYEQYF TGTGCCAGCAGCTTATCGCGGGGGCACCCCTACGAGCAGTACTTC
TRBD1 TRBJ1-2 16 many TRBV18 CASSQSGTGGYYGYTF TGTGCCAGCTCACAATCCGGGACAGGGGGCTACTATGGCTACACCTTC
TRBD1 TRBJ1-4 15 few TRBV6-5 CASRDPGTGLGKLFF TGTGCCAGCAGAGACCCCGGGACAGGGTTAGGAAAACTGTTTTTT
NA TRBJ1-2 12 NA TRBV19 CASNRGITGYTF TGTGCCAGTAATCGGGGGATTACTGGCTACACCTTC
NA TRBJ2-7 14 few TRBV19 CASSIDAGGNEQYF TGTGCCAGTAGTATAGACGCAGGGGGGAACGAGCAGTACTTC
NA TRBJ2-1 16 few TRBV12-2 CASRSSRWASYNEQFF TGTGCAAGTCGCTCCTCTCGGTGGGCCTCCTACAATGAGCAGTTCTTC
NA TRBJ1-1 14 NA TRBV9 CASSVRRENTEAFF TGTGCCAGCAGCGTCAGACGGGAGAACACTGAAGCTTTCTTT
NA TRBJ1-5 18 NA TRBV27 CASSPSPPGPLSNQPQHF TGTGCCAGCAGTCCATCCCCCCCGGGTCCACTTAGCAATCAGCCCCAGCATTTT
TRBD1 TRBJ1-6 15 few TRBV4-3 CASSQNGQGYSPLHF TGCGCCAGCAGCCAAAACGGACAGGGGTATTCACCCCTCCACTTT
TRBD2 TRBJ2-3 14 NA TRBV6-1 CAISESIAGNTQYF TGTGCCATCAGTGAGTCAATAGCGGGGAATACGCAGTATTTT
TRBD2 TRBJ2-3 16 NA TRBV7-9 CASSFIGLAGRDTQYF TGTGCCAGCAGCTTCATTGGACTAGCGGGGCGAGATACGCAGTATTTT
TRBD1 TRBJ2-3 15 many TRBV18 CASSLGTGDTDTQYF TGTGCCAGCTCACTTGGGACAGGGGACACAGATACGCAGTATTTT
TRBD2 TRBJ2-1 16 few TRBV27 CASSSRLANSYNEQFF TGTGCCAGCAGTTCCCGACTAGCGAACTCCTACAATGAGCAGTTCTTC
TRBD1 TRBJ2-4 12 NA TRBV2 CASRQGTDIQYF TGTGCCAGCCGACAGGGAACGGACATTCAGTACTTC
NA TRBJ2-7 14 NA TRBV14 CASSQGAGYHEQYF TGTGCCAGCAGCCAAGGGGCAGGGTACCACGAGCAGTACTTC
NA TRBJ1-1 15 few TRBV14 CASSRPGHQGTEAFF TGTGCCAGCAGCCGGCCGGGACACCAAGGCACTGAAGCTTTCTTT
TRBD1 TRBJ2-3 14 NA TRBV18 CASSPQGAKDTQYF TGTGCCAGCTCACCACAGGGGGCGAAAGATACGCAGTATTTT
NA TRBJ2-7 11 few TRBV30 CAWSRGHEQYF TGTGCCTGGAGCAGGGGTCACGAGCAGTACTTC
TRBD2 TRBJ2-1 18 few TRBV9 CASSVAPTSPKPYNEQFF TGTGCCAGCAGCGTAGCTCCGACTAGCCCTAAGCCATACAATGAGCAGTTCTTC
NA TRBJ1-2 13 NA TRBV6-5 CASSSYGYYGYTF TGTGCCAGCAGTTCTTACGGTTACTATGGCTACACCTTC
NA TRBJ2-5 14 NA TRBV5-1 CASSFGGSQETQYF TGCGCCAGCAGCTTCGGTGGTAGTCAAGAGACCCAGTACTTC
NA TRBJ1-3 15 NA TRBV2 CASSESRASGNTIYF TGTGCCAGCAGTGAATCCAGGGCCTCTGGAAACACCATATATTTT
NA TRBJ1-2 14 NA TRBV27 CASRPADGSYGYTF TGTGCCAGCAGACCTGCAGACGGAAGCTATGGCTACACCTTC
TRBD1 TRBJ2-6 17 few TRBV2 CASSGGQPVSGANVLTF TGTGCCAGCAGTGGGGGACAGCCAGTCTCTGGGGCCAACGTCCTGACTTTC
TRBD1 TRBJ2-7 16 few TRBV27 CASSPLITSGTDEQYF TGTGCCAGCAGTCCTCTTATAACTTCCGGGACAGACGAGCAGTACTTC
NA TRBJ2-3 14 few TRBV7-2 CASRTPGVTDTQYF TGTGCCAGCCGAACCCCGGGGGTCACAGATACGCAGTATTTT
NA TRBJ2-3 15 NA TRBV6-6 CASRPPQGITDTQYF TGTGCCAGCAGGCCACCACAGGGTATCACAGATACGCAGTATTTT
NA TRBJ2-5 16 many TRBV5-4 CASSLAAYGPQETQYF TGTGCCAGCAGCTTGGCGGCTTACGGGCCCCAAGAGACCCAGTACTTC
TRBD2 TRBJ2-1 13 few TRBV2 CASSPPRGNEQFF TGTGCCAGCAGTCCCCCGCGGGGGAATGAGCAGTTCTTC
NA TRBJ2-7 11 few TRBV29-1 CSVQDRGEQYF TGCAGCGTTCAGGACCGTGGCGAGCAGTACTTC
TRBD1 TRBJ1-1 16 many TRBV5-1 CASSSVRDRGRTEAFF TGCGCCAGCAGCTCCGTACGAGACAGGGGAAGAACTGAAGCTTTCTTT
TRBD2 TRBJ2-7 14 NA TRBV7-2 CASSLKAGRNEQYF TGTGCCAGCAGCTTGAAAGCGGGGAGGAACGAGCAGTACTTC